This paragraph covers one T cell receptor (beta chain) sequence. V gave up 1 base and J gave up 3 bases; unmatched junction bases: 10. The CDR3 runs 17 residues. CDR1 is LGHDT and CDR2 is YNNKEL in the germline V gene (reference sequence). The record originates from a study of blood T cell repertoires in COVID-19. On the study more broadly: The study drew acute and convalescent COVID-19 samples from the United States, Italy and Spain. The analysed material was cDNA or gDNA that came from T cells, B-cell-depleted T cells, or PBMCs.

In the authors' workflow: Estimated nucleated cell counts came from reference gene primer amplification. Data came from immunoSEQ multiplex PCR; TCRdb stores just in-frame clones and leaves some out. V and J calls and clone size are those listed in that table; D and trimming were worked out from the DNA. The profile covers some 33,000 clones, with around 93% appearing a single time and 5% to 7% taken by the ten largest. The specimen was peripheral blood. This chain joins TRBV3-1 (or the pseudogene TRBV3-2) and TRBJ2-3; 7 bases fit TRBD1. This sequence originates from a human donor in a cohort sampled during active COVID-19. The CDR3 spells CASSQAGTAKGTDTQYF. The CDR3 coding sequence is TGTGCCAGCAGCCAAGCTGGGACAGCTAAGGGTACAGATACGCAGTATTTT.